This is a list of T cell receptor beta chains from one sample in a study of shared clonotypes between healthy human individuals. Here immunoSEQ multiplex PCR was the method, and the copy in TCRdb shows in-frame clones only, minus some. This sample yields approximately 2.1 million clones, of which just over 90% are seen a single time; 0.3% to 0.4% belongs to the top ten. The sequencing input was naive CD4+ T cells from PBMCs. These receptors all stem from a man aged 18-30 years in good health. Some clones in this sample may be carry-over from other donors' samples. CDR3s include the opening cysteine and the closing phenylalanine or tryptophan. A D gene is named only where the DNA matches it firmly. Size tells how often a clone was seen (once, few, many) or the class of an expanded clone, and some rows leave it out.

CASSGSRDVGGCTF	TGTGCCAGCAGTGGTAGCCGGGACGTGGGTGGCTGCACCTTC	TRBJ1-2	TRBV25-1	-	-
CASRETEKLFF	TGTGCCAGCCGCGAGACAGAAAAACTGTTTTTT	TRBJ1-4	TRBV28	-	-
CASSAPDSLNEKLFF	TGTGCCAGCAGTGCGCCGGACAGCCTTAATGAAAAACTGTTTTTT	TRBJ1-4	TRBV28	-	-
CASRLGLAGVEWETQYF	TGTGCCAGCAGGCTGGGGCTAGCGGGAGTGGAATGGGAGACCCAGTACTTC	TRBJ2-5	TRBV11-1	-	TRBD2
CASRRRGGYYGYTF	TGTGCCAGCAGGCGACGGGGCGGGTACTATGGCTACACCTTC	TRBJ1-2	TRBV28	-	-
CASSAGTGGMSTDTQYF	TGCGCCAGCAGCGCTGGGACAGGGGGCATGAGCACAGATACGCAGTATTTT	TRBJ2-3	TRBV5-1	-	TRBD1
CAISQGVRVTDTQYF	TGTGCCATCAGCCAGGGGGTGAGGGTCACAGATACGCAGTATTTT	TRBJ2-3	TRBV10-3	-	TRBD1
CASSPLFADTQYF	TGTGCCAGCAGCCCCCTCTTTGCAGATACGCAGTATTTT	TRBJ2-3	TRBV7-2	-	-
CASSLTGIGGYTF	TGTGCCAGCAGCTTAACAGGGATCGGTGGCTACACCTTC	TRBJ1-2	TRBV7-3	once	-
CASSLPNRVRPQPQHF	TGTGCCAGCAGTTTGCCGAACAGGGTACGGCCTCAGCCCCAGCATTTT	TRBJ1-5	TRBV28	-	-
CASSEQGSQTQYF	TGTGCCAGCAGCGAACAGGGGAGTCAGACCCAGTACTTC	TRBJ2-5	TRBV7-3	-	TRBD1
CASRGTVTGYTF	TGTGCCAGCAGGGGGACAGTCACTGGCTACACCTTC	TRBJ1-2	TRBV2	few	TRBD1
CASSYSGQGWYF	TGTGCCAGCAGTTACTCCGGACAGGGCTGGTACTTC	TRBJ2-7	TRBV6-5	once	TRBD1
CASLSVGNTGELFF	TGTGCCAGTTTATCGGTTGGGAACACCGGGGAGCTGTTTTTT	TRBJ2-2	TRBV28	-	-
CASSPGINYGYTF	TGTGCCAGCAGCCCCGGGATTAACTATGGCTACACCTTC	TRBJ1-2	TRBV28	-	-
CASSPGENGANVLTF	TGTGCCAGCTCACCAGGGGAGAACGGGGCCAACGTCCTGACTTTC	TRBJ2-6	TRBV18	-	-
CASTDRAGELFF	TGTGCCAGCACTGACAGGGCCGGGGAGCTGTTTTTT	TRBJ2-2	TRBV28	-	TRBD1
CASSWGTARSGANVLTF	TGTGCCAGCAGCTGGGGGACAGCTCGCTCTGGGGCCAACGTCCTGACTTTC	TRBJ2-6	TRBV5-4	-	TRBD1
CASSGRTMDNYGYTF	TGTGCCAGCAGTGGCCGGACTATGGATAACTATGGCTACACCTTC	TRBJ1-2	TRBV27	-	-
CASSVVPSGSYEQYF	TGTGCCAGCAGCGTAGTCCCTAGCGGGAGCTACGAGCAGTACTTC	TRBJ2-7	TRBV9	once	TRBD2
CASTLLGGRGDWVF	TGTGCCAGCACCTTACTCGGCGGCAGGGGGGATTGGGTCTTC	TRBJ2-1	TRBV6-5	-	-
CASSNPYRVGGQNEQFF	TGTGCCAGCAGCAACCCCTACCGGGTGGGAGGGCAGAATGAGCAGTTCTTC	TRBJ2-1	TRBV7-6	-	TRBD2